The 9 T cell receptor beta chains presented below share a single source sample, sequenced in a study of OX40 agonist ivuxolimab in advanced cancers. Sequenced by immunoSEQ multiplex PCR; TCRdb stores in-frame clones only, minus some. The data hold approximately 70,000 clones, with around 83% observed a single time. The sequencing used CD4+ or CD8+ T cells sorted from blood, collected in a trial of the OX40 agonist ivuxolimab. Receptor source: an adult with an advanced solid tumor such as melanoma, head and neck, liver or kidney cancer.

This chain connects TRBV6-6 to TRBJ1-2; TRBD1 matches 9 bases. The trim removed 6 bases at V and 2 bases at J, leaving 7 bases unmatched. CDR1 MNHNY and CDR2 SVGAGI come from the germline V gene (reference sequence). The CDR3 is made up of 15 amino acids. The CDR3 sequence is CASSGDRVGNYGYTF. Written as DNA, the CDR3 is TGTGCCAGCAGCGGGGACAGGGTCGGCAACTATGGCTACACCTTC.

This clone was seen more than once but under ten times. The V and J genes are TRBV4-1 and TRBJ2-2, with D possibly being TRBD2 (6 bases). Per germline, CDR1 MGHRA and CDR2 YSYEKL. The CDR3 is 17 residues long. Trimming removed 2 bases at V and 6 bases at J, with 19 bases between. CDR3 residues: CASSQSQSGTQSGELFF. Here the CDR3 DNA reads TGCGCCAGCAGCCAATCCCAATCCGGGACTCAATCCGGGGAGCTGTTTTTT.

This clone was recorded a few times. V usage is TRBV18 and J usage is TRBJ2-7; 10 nucleotides match TRBD1. V was clipped by 2 bases and J by 3 bases; unmatched bases: 13. Germline CDR1 reads KGHSH; CDR2 reads LQKENI. This CDR3 spans 18 amino acids. This CDR3 is CASSPSDRGDFGVYEQYF. Here the CDR3 DNA reads TGTGCCAGCTCACCATCGGACAGGGGGGATTTCGGTGTCTACGAGCAGTACTTC.

This chain joins TRBV27 and TRBJ1-2, with 7 bases lining up with TRBD1. Trimming removed 3 bases from V and 5 bases from J; junction bases left unmatched: 15. This CDR3 contains 17 residues. Germline-derived CDR1 and CDR2 are MNHEY and SMNVEV (reference sequence). The CDR3 DNA is TGTGCCAGCAGTTTGATAGGGGGCGCCGGTAGAGGTTATGGCTACACCTTC. It is translated as CASSLIGGAGRGYGYTF.

This rearrangement joins TRBV5-6 to TRBJ1-4; no reliable D call. Germline CDR1 is SGHDT and CDR2 is YYEEEE. Trimming shortened V by 4 bases and J by 7 bases, and 20 bases separated the two germline ends. This CDR3 has 16 residues. CDR3 DNA sequence: TGTGCCAGCAGCCGGATTCAGACGGGCGAATCTGAAAAACTGTTTTTT. Encoded protein: CASSRIQTGESEKLFF.

The rearrangement joins TRBV11-2 to TRBJ1-5; 7 bases line up with TRBD1. Germline V gene lookup returns CDR1 SGHAT and CDR2 FQNNGV. V dropped 0 bases and J dropped 7; count of bases not matched to a gene: 6. This CDR3 is 15 amino acids long. This chain's CDR3 is CASSLEERGHQPQHF. The CDR3 coding sequence is TGTGCCAGCAGCTTAGAAGAAAGGGGGCACCAGCCCCAGCATTTT.

The chain joins TRBV6-1 to TRBJ1-5, with D perhaps matching TRBD1 (5 bases). The CDR3 runs to 16 residues. Germline CDR1 MNHNS, CDR2 SASEGT. V dropped 0 bases and J dropped 5 bases, with 14 bases sitting between them. CDR3 sequence (DNA): TGTGCCAGCAGTGAAGCGGGGGAGCGCAGTTATCAGCCCCAGCATTTT. It codes for CASSEAGERSYQPQHF.

V gene TRBV6-1 combines with J gene TRBJ2-6, with unresolved D. V was cut by 8 bases and J by 1 base, with 12 bases left in between. In germline, CDR1 is MNHNS, CDR2 SASEGT. The CDR3 extends over 15 amino acids. CDR3 nucleotides: TGTGCCAGCCGGACGTCTGAGTCTGGGGCCAACGTCCTGACTTTC. Translation: CASRTSESGANVLTF.

V usage is TRBV5-5 and J usage is TRBJ2-3, with TRBD1 identical over 9 bases. From germline, CDR1 is SGHKS and CDR2 YYEKEE (reference sequence). The CDR3 spans 18 residues. V lost 4 bases, J lost 3 bases, and 15 bases stayed unmatched. In DNA form, the CDR3 reads TGTGCCAGCAGCCCGATACACCGGGACAGGGTGAGGACAGATACGCAGTATTTT. Protein product: CASSPIHRDRVRTDTQYF.